One sample yielded the 2 T cell receptor beta chains listed below, sequenced in a study of human T cells and chemical hapten exposure. Time point described: patch test 1, 2 weeks after DPC sensitization. The treatment is: therapeutic diphenylcyclopropenone sensitization with weekly scalp DPC. In TCRdb, the RACE reads were re-called with MiXCR into one record per CDR3 protein. The sample yields around 74,000 distinct CDR3 sequences, 32% seen once. Here the sequenced sample was whole blood, taken in connection with sensitization to the hapten diphenylcyclopropenone (DPC). Receptor source: a middle-aged man with alopecia areata. Some clones in this sample may be carry-over from other donors' samples.

The V call is TRBV7-6, the J call TRBJ2-5, with TRBD1 matching 8 bases. Trimming took 4 bases from V and 2 from J; bases not matched to a gene: 6. The CDR3 length is 15 residues. Germline V gene lookup returns CDR1 SGHVS and CDR2 FNYEAQ. CDR3 nucleotides: TGTGCCAGCAGCTCTGGACAGGGAGGTCAAGAGACCCAGTACTTC. Protein sequence: CASSSGQGGQETQYF. The whole variable domain, remainder taken from reference TRBV7-6 and TRBJ2-5, is GAGVSQSPRYKVTKRGQDVALRCDPISGHVSLYWYRQALGQGPEFLTYFNYEAQQDKSGLPNDRFSAERPEGSISTLTIQRTEQRDSAMYRCASSSGQGGQETQYFGPGTRLLVL.

The sample holds one count of this clonotype. This chain connects TRBV28 to TRBJ2-3; TRBD2 matches at 7 bases. J lost 2 bases, V lost 3 bases, and 8 bases had no gene match. The CDR3 has 16 residues. Per the germline V gene, CDR1 is MDHEN and CDR2 is SYDVKM. CDR3 nucleotides: TGTGCCAGCAGTTTTCTTCCTGCGGGAGACACAGATACGCAGTATTTT. Encoded protein: CASSFLPAGDTDTQYF.